The 29 T cell receptor beta chains listed next were all sequenced from one sample in a study of shared clonotypes between healthy human individuals. The data were produced by immunoSEQ multiplex PCR, yet TCRdb's version contains in-frame clones alone and is incomplete. This table holds about 1.5 million clones, 95% to 99% found once. Sequencing was carried out using naive CD4+ T cells sorted from blood. Subset noted: CD45RA+ positively selected. These receptor sequences come from a man aged 25 to 45 in good health.

The V and J genes are TRBV5-1 and TRBJ2-7; the D call may be TRBD1 or TRBD2 (5 bases each). The CDR3 has 14 amino acids. The V gene lost 4 bases and the J gene lost 2 bases, with 13 bases spanning the gap. Per the germline V gene, CDR1 is SGHRS and CDR2 is YFSETQ. In DNA, the CDR3 is TGCGCCAGCAGCCTCCGGGACCCGCCCTACGAGCAGTACTTC. This translates into CASSLRDPPYEQYF.

This clone was picked up one time. In nucleotides, the CDR3 is TGCGCCAGCAGCTTGGTATCCCCTAGCGGGAGCCCTTCCAATGAGCAGTTCTTC. This translates into CASSLVSPSGSPSNEQFF. The chain joins TRBV5-1 to TRBJ2-1; 10 bases are shared with TRBD2. The CDR3 runs to 18 residues. The V gene's germline CDR1 is SGHRS and CDR2 YFSETQ. The V segment lost 0 bases and the J segment 6 bases; nucleotides outside the gene matches: 12.

J is TRBJ2-7 and V is TRBV5-4; D gene unclear. This CDR3 is built from 12 residues. The germline CDR1 and CDR2 sequences are SGHNT and YYREEE (reference sequence). The germline V and J ends were trimmed by 4 bases and 5 bases, with 10 bases remaining between them. CDR3 in DNA: TGTGCCAGCAGCGGAGACATCGACGAGCAGTACTTC. This sequence encodes CASSGDIDEQYF.

The J gene is TRBJ1-3, the V gene TRBV5-1; a possible D gene is TRBD1 (5 bases). Between the trimmed V and J ends, which lost 4 bases and 0 bases, there was a span of 14 bases. The V gene's germline CDR1 is SGHRS and CDR2 YFSETQ. The CDR3 runs 16 residues. CDR3: CASSPIPRASGNTIYF. CDR3 bases: TGCGCCAGCAGCCCAATACCCAGGGCCTCTGGAAACACCATATATTTT.

This clone came up once. The chain carries TRBV6-5 and TRBJ2-5; D not resolved. The CDR3 is 14 amino acids. CDR1 and CDR2 (germline): MNHEY, SVGAGI. The ends were cut back, 0 bases at V and 2 bases at J, with 7 bases in the middle. CDR3 bases: TGTGCCAGCAGTTACTCAAGGCGTCAAGAGACCCAGTACTTC. Translating gives CASSYSRRQETQYF.

This clone came up once. V gene TRBV5-4 combines with J gene TRBJ2-1, with D perhaps matching TRBD2 (7 bases). Germline CDR1 reads SGHNT; CDR2 reads YYREEE (reference sequence). Deletions cut 4 bases from V and 3 bases from J, with 14 bases between. The CDR3 spans 15 residues. The CDR3: CASSGRGILYNEQFF. DNA for the CDR3: TGTGCCAGCAGCGGGAGGGGGATCCTCTACAATGAGCAGTTCTTC.

CDR3 nucleotide sequence: TGTGCCAGCAGCTTAAAGGAGAACACTGAAGCTTTCTTT. Translation gives CASSLKENTEAFF. The chain has TRBV11-2 and TRBJ1-1; no definite D call. The germline V gene has CDR1 SGHAT and CDR2 FQNNGV. This CDR3 region has 13 residues. V was trimmed by 2 bases and J by 1 base, leaving 5 bases between them.

The V call is TRBV18, the J call TRBJ2-6, with TRBD1 matching 9 bases. The germline CDR1 and CDR2 sequences are KGHSH and LQKENI. V gave up 3 bases and J gave up 4 bases; unmatched junction bases: 10. This CDR3 spans 18 amino acids. CDR3 region: CASSPKPGTGSGANVLTF. The CDR3 DNA follows: TGTGCCAGCTCACCTAAACCAGGGACAGGGTCCGGGGCCAACGTCCTGACTTTC.

V and J are TRBV10-2 and TRBJ2-7; no clear D. V gave up 2 bases and J gave up 5 bases, with 13 bases separating them. Germline values: CDR1 WSHSY, CDR2 SAAADI. The CDR3 runs to 14 residues. CDR3 sequence (DNA): TGCGCCAGCAGTGAGATGAAGGCAACCCACGAGCAGTACTTC. It yields the protein CASSEMKATHEQYF.

The rearrangement uses TRBV4-1 and TRBJ1-4; D remains ambiguous. This CDR3 is built from 14 residues. Germline V gives CDR1 MGHRA, CDR2 YSYEKL. Trimming took 3 bases from V and 7 from J, leaving 12 bases between them. The CDR3 DNA reads TGCGCCAGCAGCCATGGGCAAGGCGGTGAAAAACTGTTTTTT. As protein: CASSHGQGGEKLFF.

The chain carries TRBV15 and TRBJ2-1; possible D gene TRBD1, 7 bases. The V and J ends lost 5 bases and 8 bases respectively, with 19 bases between them. The germline gives CDR1 LNHNV, CDR2 YYDKDF (reference sequence). CDR3 length equals 15 residues. This CDR3 is CATSAGRDSSYEQFF. The CDR3 nucleotides are TGTGCCACCAGCGCCGGGCGGGACAGCTCATATGAGCAGTTCTTC.

The chain employs TRBV7-9 and TRBJ2-7; 7 nucleotides line up with TRBD1. Germline-derived CDR1 and CDR2 are SEHNR and FQNEAQ (reference sequence). J lost 5 bases, V lost 1 base, and 8 bases had no gene match. This CDR3 is 15 amino acids long. The CDR3 loop is CASSLGRTGIDEQYF. CDR3 sequence (DNA): TGTGCCAGCAGCTTAGGTCGGACAGGTATCGACGAGCAGTACTTC. Full variable domain (rest looked up from reference TRBV7-9 and TRBJ2-7): DTGVSQNPRHKITKRGQNVTFRCDPISEHNRLYWYRQTLGQGPEFLTYFQNEAQLEKSRLLSDRFSAERPKGSFSTLEIQRTEQGDSAMYLCASSLGRTGIDEQYFGPGTRLTVT.

The J gene is TRBJ2-5, the V gene TRBV5-4, with 8 bases fitting TRBD2. V lost 4 bases and J lost 2; bases outside the gene matches: 4. This CDR3 region has 14 residues. The germline gives CDR1 SGHNT, CDR2 YYREEE (reference sequence). Here the CDR3 reads CASSREGVQETQYF. The DNA of the CDR3 is TGTGCCAGCAGCCGGGAGGGGGTACAAGAGACCCAGTACTTC. The variable domain in full, with the rest retrieved from reference TRBV5-4 and TRBJ2-5, is ETGVTQSPTHLIKTRGQQVTLRCSSQSGHNTVSWYQQALGQGPQFIFQYYREEENGRGNFPPRFSGLQFPNYSSELNVNALELDDSALYLCASSREGVQETQYFGPGTRLLVL.

This sequence joins TRBV6-5 and TRBJ2-3, with 11 positions matching TRBD1. Germline assignment: CDR1 MNHEY and CDR2 SVGAGI. Unmatched junction bases numbered 4, after V lost 6 bases and J lost 2 bases. The CDR3 covers 15 residues. In nucleotides, the CDR3 is TGTGCCAGCAGCGGGACAGGGGGAATCACAGATACGCAGTATTTT. This codes for CASSGTGGITDTQYF.

V is TRBV19 and J is TRBJ2-4; D unclear. The germline gives CDR1 LNHDA, CDR2 SQIVND (reference sequence). The CDR3 has 17 residues. V was shortened by 4 bases and J by 0 bases, with 16 bases between the two germline ends. CDR3 sequence (DNA): TGTGCCAGTAGTAGAAAACAGAAAGATTTAGCCAAAAACATTCAGTACTTC. This gives the protein CASSRKQKDLAKNIQYF.

This chain uses TRBV2 with TRBJ2-7; maybe TRBD1 (6 bases). Germline V gene data show CDR1 as SNHLY and CDR2 as FYNNEI. V lost 6 bases and J lost 5, with 14 bases in between. The CDR3 contains 13 residues. CDR3 in DNA: TGTGCCAGCAGCGCGGACAGCCCAAACGAGCAGTACTTC. It codes for CASSADSPNEQYF.

In its sample, this clone was seen once. The chain uses TRBV6-5 and TRBJ1-1; 8 nucleotides align to TRBD1. Germline CDR1 is MNHEY and CDR2 is SVGAGI. V trimming: 3 bases; J trimming: 10 bases; junction bases outside the gene matches: 4. This CDR3 has 12 residues. The CDR3 DNA follows: TGTGCCAGCAGTTATAGGACAGGGAGAGCTTTCTTT. Amino acid sequence: CASSYRTGRAFF.

This chain uses TRBV2 with TRBJ2-7; 10 nucleotides match TRBD2. The germline V gene encodes CDR1 SNHLY and CDR2 FYNNEI. The CDR3 has 14 amino acids. Trimming took 6 bases from V and 3 from J; bases not matched to a gene: 5. CDR3 in DNA: TGTGCCAGCAGGAATCTAGCGGGAGACTACGAGCAGTACTTC. Translated, it gives CASRNLAGDYEQYF.

CDR3 in amino acids: CASSPAQGRSKFF. CDR3 nucleotides: TGTGCCAGCTCACCTGCTCAGGGGAGGTCGAAGTTCTTC. The chain links TRBV18 to TRBJ2-1, with D perhaps TRBD1 or TRBD2 (6 bases each). CDR3 length: 13 amino acids. Trimming pared 3 bases from V and 14 bases from J, leaving 17 bases between. Germline V gene data show CDR1 as KGHSH and CDR2 as LQKENI.

The chain combines TRBV4-1 with TRBJ2-3; possibly TRBD2 for D (5 bases). Trimming removed 1 base at V and 3 bases at J, with 17 bases between. Germline V gene sequence: CDR1 MGHRA, CDR2 YSYEKL. This CDR3 contains 17 residues. This CDR3 reads CASSQGTGSRWTDTQYF. DNA of the CDR3: TGCGCCAGCAGCCAAGGGACGGGGAGTCGTTGGACAGATACGCAGTATTTT.

This clone is a singleton in its sample. Distinct nucleotide sequences in the sample also encode this CDR3. The chain combines TRBV5-1 with TRBJ1-5; D is uncertain. V was cut by 4 bases and J by 7 bases, with 9 bases left in between. The CDR3 consists of 12 residues. Germline values: CDR1 SGHRS, CDR2 YFSETQ. The CDR3 DNA is TGCGCCAGCAGCCTGACGGGGCAGCCCCAGCATTTT. This codes for CASSLTGQPQHF.

This chain links TRBV7-9 with TRBJ2-1; D call uncertain. Germline loops: CDR1 SEHNR, CDR2 FQNEAQ (reference sequence). The V and J ends lost 5 bases and 4 bases respectively, with 12 bases between them. CDR3 length equals 14 residues. This chain's CDR3 is CASSPTRVYNEQFF. CDR3 DNA sequence: TGTGCCAGCAGCCCGACACGGGTGTACAATGAGCAGTTCTTC. The full variable domain, completed using reference TRBV7-9 and TRBJ2-1, is DTGVSQNPRHKITKRGQNVTFRCDPISEHNRLYWYRQTLGQGPEFLTYFQNEAQLEKSRLLSDRFSAERPKGSFSTLEIQRTEQGDSAMYLCASSPTRVYNEQFFGPGTRLTVL.

This chain links TRBV28 with TRBJ1-2; weak D call: TRBD1 (5 bases). This CDR3 is 13 amino acids long. Trimming cost V 2 bases and J 8 bases, with 12 bases left between them. Germline CDR1 reads MDHEN; CDR2 reads SYDVKM. The CDR3 region has the DNA TGTGCCAGCAGTTTAGTAGGGGCGGGAGGCTACACCTTC. Amino acids: CASSLVGAGGYTF.

This chain joins TRBV18 and TRBJ2-3; D possibly corresponds to TRBD2 (6 bases). The V gene's germline CDR1 is KGHSH and CDR2 LQKENI. The CDR3 extends over 13 amino acids. Trimming removed 3 bases at V and 9 bases at J, with 13 bases between. The CDR3 DNA is TGTGCCAGCTCACCCGCTAGACTAGGGACGCAGTATTTT. Its protein product is CASSPARLGTQYF.

Note on this clone: The same CDR3 also results from other DNA sequences found in this sample. The V call is TRBV29-1, the J call TRBJ1-4, with D perhaps TRBD1 (5 bases). V dropped 6 bases and J dropped 5 bases, with 10 bases sitting between them. CDR3 length: 12 residues. Per germline, CDR1 SQVTM and CDR2 ANQGSEA. CDR3 nucleotide sequence: TGCAGCGTAGGCAGGGCCAATGAAAAACTGTTTTTT. This gives the protein CSVGRANEKLFF.

This clone was found once. The CDR3 DNA sequence: TGTGCCAGCAGCTCGGACAGGAACACTGAAGCTTTCTTT. This gives the protein CASSSDRNTEAFF. The chain has TRBV9 and TRBJ1-1; TRBD1 is a possible D gene (6 bases). CDR1 is SGDLS, CDR2 YYNGEE, per germline. The CDR3 extends over 13 amino acids. V was trimmed by 4 bases and J by 1 base, leaving 8 bases between them.

J is TRBJ1-1 and V is TRBV5-1; D ambiguous. The CDR3 is made up of 13 amino acids. The germline V gene encodes CDR1 SGHRS and CDR2 YFSETQ. Trimming shortened V by 4 bases and J by 5 bases, and 12 bases separated the two germline ends. CDR3 residues: CASSVQGRTEAFF. CDR3 DNA: TGCGCCAGCAGCGTTCAAGGGCGGACTGAAGCTTTCTTT.

The rearrangement joins TRBV30 to TRBJ2-5; D is undetermined. V lost 0 bases and J lost 2, with 10 bases in between. The CDR3 runs to 14 residues. Germline V gene sequence: CDR1 GTSNPN, CDR2 SVGIG (reference sequence). CDR3 region: CAWSVTQVQETQYF. In DNA, the CDR3 is TGTGCCTGGAGTGTAACCCAGGTTCAAGAGACCCAGTACTTC.

As regards this clone: The sample contains more than one DNA sequence encoding this CDR3. The rearrangement uses TRBV5-1 and TRBJ2-7; D not certain. This CDR3 is built from 13 residues. The V gene's germline CDR1 is SGHRS and CDR2 YFSETQ. V shed 2 bases and J shed 0 bases, with 6 bases lying between them. The CDR3 protein is CASSFGSSYEQYF. The CDR3 DNA reads as TGCGCCAGCAGCTTTGGAAGCTCCTACGAGCAGTACTTC.